This entry lists 30 T cell receptor beta chains sequenced from one sample in a study of cytomegalovirus exposure and HLA in healthy donors. With 60 Vbeta and 13 Jbeta primers, the PCR was carried out. TCRdb keeps only in-frame clones here, not all; method: immunoSEQ multiplex PCR. Recorded here are 40,000 or so clones; the top ten clones represent approximately 1.3%. The sample was PBMCs. Every receptor here comes from a young man in good health and CMV-seronegative.

This sequence joins TRBV19 and TRBJ1-1, with 9 bases fitting TRBD1. CDR1 LNHDA and CDR2 SQIVND come from the germline V gene (reference sequence). This CDR3 spans 13 amino acids. Trimming cost V 6 bases and J 5 bases; bases outside gene matches: 4. The CDR3 is CASSLTGGTEAFF. The DNA of the CDR3 is TGTGCCAGTAGCCTGACAGGGGGGACTGAAGCTTTCTTT.

V is TRBV5-1 and J is TRBJ2-7; D perhaps matches TRBD2 (7 bases). The CDR3 spans 16 residues. Germline CDR1 is SGHRS and CDR2 is YFSETQ. Trimming cost V 0 bases and J 2 bases, with 15 bases left between them. CDR3 nucleotides: TGCGCCAGCAGCTTGGGGTTGGGGGGGCGCGCCTACGAGCAGTACTTC. As protein: CASSLGLGGRAYEQYF.

The gene calls are TRBV5-1 and TRBJ2-7, with a tentative D call TRBD1 (6 bases). The V and J ends lost 0 bases and 4 bases respectively, with 20 bases between them. In germline, CDR1 is SGHRS, CDR2 YFSETQ. The CDR3 contains 17 residues. In nucleotides, the CDR3 is TGCGCCAGCAGCTTGGGCCCCCGTGAAGGGGGTTCGTACGAGCAGTACTTC. This encodes CASSLGPREGGSYEQYF.

V and J are TRBV18 and TRBJ2-7; 8 bases are a match to TRBD2. CDR3 length: 15 residues. V lost 0 bases, J lost 6 bases, and 7 bases stayed unmatched. Germline V gene data show CDR1 as KGHSH and CDR2 as LQKENI. This chain's CDR3 is CASSPPRLAGGEQYF. DNA of the CDR3: TGTGCCAGCTCACCACCGAGGCTAGCGGGCGGCGAGCAGTACTTC.

This rearrangement joins TRBV18 to TRBJ1-2, with 8 bases that match TRBD1. CDR1 is KGHSH and CDR2 is LQKENI in the germline V gene. This CDR3 has 13 amino acids. Losses at the gene ends were 1 base for V and 8 bases for J; bases not matched to a gene: 3. The CDR3 here is CASSPRTGQGYTF. The CDR3 DNA reads as TGTGCCAGCTCACCACGGACAGGGCAAGGCTACACCTTC.

The chain links TRBV4-3 to TRBJ1-6; D may be TRBD1 (5 bases). The CDR3 extends over 16 amino acids. Germline values: CDR1 LGHNA, CDR2 YSLEER. Between the trimmed V and J ends, which lost 0 bases and 10 bases, there was a span of 16 bases. CDR3 residues: CASSQDLGRVESPLHF. DNA for the CDR3: TGCGCCAGCAGCCAAGATCTTGGCAGGGTAGAATCACCCCTCCACTTT.

J is TRBJ2-7 and V is TRBV6-5; D not certain. CDR3 length equals 11 residues. Deletions cut 6 bases from V and 4 bases from J, with 7 bases between. Germline loops: CDR1 MNHEY, CDR2 SVGAGI. This CDR3 reads CASSSMYEQYF. CDR3 sequence (DNA): TGTGCCAGCAGCTCTATGTACGAGCAGTACTTC.

The chain uses TRBV20-1 and TRBJ1-1; D call uncertain. Germline CDR1 is DFQATT and CDR2 is SNEGSKA (reference sequence). V was clipped by 2 bases and J by 7 bases, with 8 bases between them. The length of the CDR3 is 11 residues. CDR3 bases: TGCAGTGCTAGACGGAGGGTTGAAGCTTTCTTT. This encodes CSARRRVEAFF.

The chain links TRBV15 to TRBJ2-7; TRBD2 matches at 11 bases. Looked up from germline, CDR1 is LNHNV and CDR2 is YYDKDF (reference sequence). There are 15 residues in the CDR3. V shed 1 base, J shed 3 bases, and the junction held 2 bases outside the gene matches. CDR3 nucleotide sequence: TGTGCCACCAGCAGAGTACTAGCGGGGGTCTACGAGCAGTACTTC. Protein sequence: CATSRVLAGVYEQYF.

The rearrangement uses TRBV18 and TRBJ1-1, with D hard to call. There are 14 residues in the CDR3. Per the germline V gene, CDR1 is KGHSH and CDR2 is LQKENI. Trimming left V 2 bases short and J 3 bases short, with 10 bases between. CDR3 nucleotides: TGTGCCAGCTCACCAACGGGTGGGTACACTGAAGCTTTCTTT. Residues: CASSPTGGYTEAFF.

This chain joins TRBV18 and TRBJ2-1; a possible D gene is TRBD2 (6 bases). The CDR3 is 13 amino acids. Trimming took 4 bases from V and 7 from J, leaving 11 bases between them. Germline CDR1 and CDR2: KGHSH and LQKENI. The CDR3 nucleotides are TGTGCCAGCTCACGGCTAGCGTTAAATGAGCAGTTCTTC. Translation: CASSRLALNEQFF. The variable domain in full, with the rest retrieved from reference TRBV18 and TRBJ2-1, is NAGVMQNPRHLVRRRGQEARLRCSPMKGHSHVYWYRQLPEEGLKFMVYLQKENIIDESGMPKERFSAEFPKEGPSILRIQQVVRGDSAAYFCASSRLALNEQFFGPGTRLTVL.

V gene TRBV5-1 combines with J gene TRBJ2-7; TRBD2 matches at 10 bases. Germline lookup yields CDR1 SGHRS and CDR2 YFSETQ. The trim removed 2 bases at V and 0 bases at J, leaving 17 bases unmatched. The CDR3 totals 20 residues. The DNA for the CDR3 is TGCGCCAGCAGCTTCAGGCTGCGAGCGGGAGGGCCAACTAGCTCCTACGAGCAGTACTTC. The encoded protein is CASSFRLRAGGPTSSYEQYF.

The J gene is TRBJ2-5, the V gene TRBV18, with TRBD1 identical over 7 bases. This CDR3 comprises 13 residues. V shed 6 bases and J 1 base; nucleotides not matched to a gene: 2. Germline lookup yields CDR1 KGHSH and CDR2 LQKENI. CDR3 loop: CASSGQAQETQYF. The CDR3 DNA follows: TGTGCCAGCTCCGGACAGGCCCAAGAGACCCAGTACTTC.

V and J are TRBV25-1 and TRBJ1-1; D not resolved. The CDR3 spans 14 residues. Trimming took off 1 base at V and 1 base at J, with 7 bases between the two ends. Per the germline V gene, CDR1 is MGHDK and CDR2 is SYGVNS. The CDR3 loop is CASSEWRENTEAFF. The CDR3 DNA reads TGTGCCAGCAGTGAATGGAGGGAGAACACTGAAGCTTTCTTT. The entire variable domain, with the rest obtained from reference TRBV25-1 and TRBJ1-1, is as follows: EADIYQTPRYLVIGTGKKITLECSQTMGHDKMYWYQQDPGMELHLIHYSYGVNSTEKGDLSSESTVSRIRTEHFPLTLESARPSHTSQYLCASSEWRENTEAFFGQGTRLTVV.

The chain combines TRBV30 with TRBJ2-1, with 12 bases matching TRBD2. Germline assignment: CDR1 GTSNPN and CDR2 SVGIG (reference sequence). CDR3 length: 17 amino acids. V was pared by 0 bases and J by 0 bases, with 3 bases of the junction left unmatched. The CDR3 region is CAWSVVGLAGSYNEQFF. For the CDR3, the DNA is TGTGCCTGGAGTGTAGTGGGACTAGCGGGCTCCTACAATGAGCAGTTCTTC.

The rearrangement joins TRBV5-1 to TRBJ2-7, with 7 bases matching TRBD1. Germline values: CDR1 SGHRS, CDR2 YFSETQ. Germline trimming cut 0 bases from V and 2 bases from J; bases unmatched to any gene: 11. This CDR3 has 17 residues. The CDR3 DNA reads as TGCGCCAGCAGCTTGGGCTCGAGGGGGCTTCGGGCCTACGAGCAGTACTTC. Residues: CASSLGSRGLRAYEQYF.

The chain links TRBV29-1 to TRBJ2-7, with 8 bases identical to TRBD2. Germline values: CDR1 SQVTM, CDR2 ANQGSEA. The CDR3 spans 15 residues. V was pared by 1 base and J by 3 bases, with 8 bases of the junction left unmatched. The CDR3 coding sequence is TGCAGCGTTGAAGGAGGCGGCCTAGCGGGCTACGAGCAGTACTTC. This encodes CSVEGGGLAGYEQYF.

The chain carries TRBV30 and TRBJ2-5, with D possibly being TRBD2 (5 bases). The J call may not be correct, given that the DNA end is closer to TRBJ2-7. This CDR3 region has 14 residues. CDR1 and CDR2 from the germline V gene are GTSNPN and SVGIG (reference sequence). CDR3 amino acids: CAWSPLGGVYEQYF. The DNA for the CDR3 is TGTGCCTGGAGTCCCCTTGGAGGAGTTTACGAGCAGTACTTC.

The rearrangement joins TRBV29-1 to TRBJ2-3, with 11 bases aligning to TRBD2. Germline V gene sequence: CDR1 SQVTM, CDR2 ANQGSEA. The V segment lost 5 bases and the J segment 3 bases; nucleotides outside the gene matches: 4. The CDR3 spans 14 residues. The CDR3 DNA reads TGCAGCGTTCGACTAGCGGGAAGGACAGATACGCAGTATTTT. Translating it yields CSVRLAGRTDTQYF.

This chain joins TRBV30 and TRBJ2-7; 9 positions match TRBD1. The germline V gene has CDR1 GTSNPN and CDR2 SVGIG (reference sequence). Trimming cost V 2 bases and J 2 bases; bases outside gene matches: 10. The length of the CDR3 is 16 residues. The CDR3 is CAWSLPGQGRTYEQYF. CDR3 sequence (DNA): TGTGCCTGGAGTCTACCGGGACAGGGACGAACCTACGAGCAGTACTTC.

This chain joins TRBV6-1 and TRBJ2-7; 7 positions match TRBD2. With 6 bases clipped from V and 2 bases from J, the junction kept 7 bases outside the gene matches. This CDR3 is built from 14 residues. Germline CDR1 is MNHNS and CDR2 is SASEGT. CDR3 DNA: TGTGCCAGCAGAGAACTAGCGTCCGCCTACGAGCAGTACTTC. As protein: CASRELASAYEQYF.

The chain couples TRBV6-1 to TRBJ1-4; D is ambiguous. Between the trimmed V and J ends, which lost 8 bases and 4 bases, there was a span of 11 bases. The CDR3 contains 13 residues. Per germline, CDR1 MNHNS and CDR2 SASEGT. CDR3 DNA sequence: TGTGCCAGCTGGCGACACCGTAATGAAAAACTGTTTTTT. Protein: CASWRHRNEKLFF.

This chain links TRBV18 with TRBJ2-7, with 9 bases fitting TRBD1. J was trimmed by 3 bases and V by 4 bases; bases with no gene match: 1. CDR1 is KGHSH and CDR2 is LQKENI in the germline V gene. The CDR3 runs 13 residues. CDR3 DNA: TGTGCCAGCTCACGGGACAGGGACTACGAGCAGTACTTC. Protein sequence: CASSRDRDYEQYF.

V and J are TRBV18 and TRBJ2-4; D possibly corresponds to TRBD1 (6 bases). V gave up 5 bases and J gave up 4 bases, with 9 bases separating them. In germline, CDR1 is KGHSH, CDR2 LQKENI. CDR3 length equals 13 residues. As DNA, the CDR3 is TGTGCCAGCTCAAGAGACAGGAAAAACATTCAGTACTTC. This sequence encodes CASSRDRKNIQYF. The full variable domain, rest sourced from reference TRBV18 and TRBJ2-4, is NAGVMQNPRHLVRRRGQEARLRCSPMKGHSHVYWYRQLPEEGLKFMVYLQKENIIDESGMPKERFSAEFPKEGPSILRIQQVVRGDSAAYFCASSRDRKNIQYFGAGTRLSVL.

As concerns this clone: Compared with germline, one end of the junction differs, possibly owing to a read error. The chain links TRBV30 to TRBJ2-7; possible D gene TRBD2, 5 bases. The CDR3 has 15 residues. Germline V gene lookup returns CDR1 GTSNPN and CDR2 SVGIG (reference sequence). CDR3 sequence reads: CAGSATTPSAYEQYF. The CDR3 region has the DNA TGTGCCGGGAGTGCGACAACTCCTTCCGCCTACGAGCAGTACTTC.

The genes are TRBV4-2 and TRBJ2-3, with 8 bases that match TRBD2. V shed 0 bases, J shed 3 bases, and the junction held 8 bases outside the gene matches. There are 17 residues in the CDR3. Germline V lookup: CDR1 LGHNA, CDR2 YNFKEQ. The CDR3 nucleotides are TGTGCCAGCAGCCAAGATCTCCTAGCGGGTATAACAGATACGCAGTATTTT. This encodes CASSQDLLAGITDTQYF.

V usage is TRBV27 and J usage is TRBJ2-2; D remains unclear. V lost 3 bases to trimming and J lost 4 bases, with 9 bases between them. The germline gives CDR1 MNHEY, CDR2 SMNVEV (reference sequence). The CDR3 loop spans 14 amino acids. The CDR3 DNA follows: TGTGCCAGCAGTTTTATCCCCAGCACCGGGGAGCTGTTTTTT. As protein: CASSFIPSTGELFF.

CDR3 amino acids: CASSLATGTVNNEQFF. The CDR3 bases are TGCGCCAGCAGCTTAGCAACCGGGACAGTAAACAATGAGCAGTTCTTC. V is TRBV5-1 and J is TRBJ2-1; 7 nucleotides line up with TRBD1. Looked up from germline, CDR1 is SGHRS and CDR2 is YFSETQ. J gave up 5 bases and V 2 bases, and 10 bases lay outside the gene matches. This CDR3 contains 16 residues.

J is TRBJ1-3 and V is TRBV6-1, with TRBD1 matching over 7 bases. Germline CDR1 is MNHNS and CDR2 is SASEGT. V lost 3 bases to trimming and J lost 0 bases; unmatched junction nucleotides: 5. This CDR3 has 16 amino acids. CDR3 nucleotide sequence: TGTGCCAGCAGTGACGGACAGGCCTTCTCTGGAAACACCATATATTTT. Translated, it gives CASSDGQAFSGNTIYF.

This chain joins TRBV6-1 and TRBJ2-3, with TRBD2 identical over 7 bases. Germline assignment: CDR1 MNHNS and CDR2 SASEGT. This CDR3 has 15 residues. The V segment lost 4 bases and the J segment 7 bases; nucleotides outside the gene matches: 11. The CDR3 region has the DNA TGTGCCAGCAGTGGGTCGACGGGAGGCCCGAATACGCAGTATTTT. Protein sequence: CASSGSTGGPNTQYF.